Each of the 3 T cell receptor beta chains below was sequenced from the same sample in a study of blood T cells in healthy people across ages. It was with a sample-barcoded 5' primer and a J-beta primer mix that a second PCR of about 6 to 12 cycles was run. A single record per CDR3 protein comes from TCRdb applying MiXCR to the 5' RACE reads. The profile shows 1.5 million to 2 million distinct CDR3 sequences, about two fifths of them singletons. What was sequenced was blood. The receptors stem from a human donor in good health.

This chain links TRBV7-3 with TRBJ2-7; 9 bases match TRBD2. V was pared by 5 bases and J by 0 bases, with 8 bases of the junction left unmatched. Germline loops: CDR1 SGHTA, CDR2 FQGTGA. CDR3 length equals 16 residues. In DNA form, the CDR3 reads TGTGCCAGCAGCCCCGGAGGAGCGGGGGGCTCCTACGAGCAGTACTTC. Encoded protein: CASSPGGAGGSYEQYF.

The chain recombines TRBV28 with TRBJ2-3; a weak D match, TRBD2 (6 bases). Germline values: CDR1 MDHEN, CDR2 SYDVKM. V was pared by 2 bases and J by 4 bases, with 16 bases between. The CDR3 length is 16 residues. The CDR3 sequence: CASSLIGGARADTQYF. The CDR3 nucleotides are TGTGCCAGCAGTTTAATTGGCGGGGCAAGGGCAGATACGCAGTATTTT. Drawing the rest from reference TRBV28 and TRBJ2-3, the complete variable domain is DVKVTQSSRYLVKRTGEKVFLECVQDMDHENMFWYRQDPGLGLRLIYFSYDVKMKEKGDIPEGYSVSREKKERFSLILESASTNQTSMYLCASSLIGGARADTQYFGPGTRLTVL.

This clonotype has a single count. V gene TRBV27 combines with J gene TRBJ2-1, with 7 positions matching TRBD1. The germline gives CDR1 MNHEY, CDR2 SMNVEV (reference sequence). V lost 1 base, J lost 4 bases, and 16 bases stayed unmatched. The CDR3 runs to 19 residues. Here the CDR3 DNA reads TGTGCCAGCAGTTTATTAGACAGGGTTTCAGGGCGCGATTACAATGAGCAGTTCTTC. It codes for CASSLLDRVSGRDYNEQFF.